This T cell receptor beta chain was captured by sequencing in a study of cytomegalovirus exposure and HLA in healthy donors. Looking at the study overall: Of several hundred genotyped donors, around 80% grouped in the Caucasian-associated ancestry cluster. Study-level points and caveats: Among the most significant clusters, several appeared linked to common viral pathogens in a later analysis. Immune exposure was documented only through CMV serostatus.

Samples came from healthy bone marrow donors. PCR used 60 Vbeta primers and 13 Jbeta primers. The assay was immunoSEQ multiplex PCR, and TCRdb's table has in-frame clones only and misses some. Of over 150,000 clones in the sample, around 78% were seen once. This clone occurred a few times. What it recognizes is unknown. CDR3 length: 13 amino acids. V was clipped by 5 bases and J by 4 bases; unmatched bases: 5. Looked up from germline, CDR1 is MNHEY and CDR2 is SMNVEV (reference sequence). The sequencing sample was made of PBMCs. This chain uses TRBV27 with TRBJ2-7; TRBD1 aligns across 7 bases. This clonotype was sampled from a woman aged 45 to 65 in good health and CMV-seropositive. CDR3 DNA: TGTGCCAGCAGTACCCCGGGACAGTACGAGCAGTACTTC. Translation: CASSTPGQYEQYF.